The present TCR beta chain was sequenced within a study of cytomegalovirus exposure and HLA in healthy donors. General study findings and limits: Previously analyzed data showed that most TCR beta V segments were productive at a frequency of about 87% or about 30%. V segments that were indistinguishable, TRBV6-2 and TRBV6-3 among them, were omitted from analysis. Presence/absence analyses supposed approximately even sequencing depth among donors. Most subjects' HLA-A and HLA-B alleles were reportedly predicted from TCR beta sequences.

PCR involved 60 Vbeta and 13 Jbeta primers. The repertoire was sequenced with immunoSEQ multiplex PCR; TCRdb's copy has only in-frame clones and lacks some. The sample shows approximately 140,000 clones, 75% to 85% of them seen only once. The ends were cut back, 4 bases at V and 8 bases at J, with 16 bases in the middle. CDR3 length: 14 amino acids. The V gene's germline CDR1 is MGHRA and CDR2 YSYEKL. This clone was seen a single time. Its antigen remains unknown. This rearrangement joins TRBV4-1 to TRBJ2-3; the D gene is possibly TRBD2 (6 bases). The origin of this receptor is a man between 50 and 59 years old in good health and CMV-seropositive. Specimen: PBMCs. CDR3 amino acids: CASSRTGGMGTQYF. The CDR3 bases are TGCGCCAGCAGCCGTACCGGGGGTATGGGTACGCAGTATTTT.